The entry below describes one T cell receptor (beta chain). The sample belongs to a study of blood T cell repertoires in COVID-19. Whole-study context: Researchers got acute and convalescent COVID-19 samples from the United States, Italy and Spain. From T cells, B-cell-depleted T cells, or PBMCs came the material, which was cDNA or gDNA.

Unmatched junction bases numbered 16, after V lost 4 bases and J lost 4 bases. This CDR3 has 19 amino acids. The V gene's germline CDR1 is SGHNT and CDR2 YENEEA. In the authors' workflow: Estimated nucleated cell counts came from reference gene primer amplification. Repertoires were generated with immunoSEQ multiplex PCR, while TCRdb's copy carries only in-frame clones and drops some. That table furnishes V, J and clone size, whereas the DNA furnished D and trimming. The profile shows over 75,000 clones, 78% of them singletons. The sequence came from a human donor in a cohort sampled during active COVID-19. The chain combines TRBV11-3 with TRBJ2-1, with TRBD2 matching over 10 bases. Sequenced: peripheral blood. The CDR3 DNA reads as TGTGCCAGCAGCTCGCGGGCCCTGCGAGCGGGAGGGGTTTACAATGAGCAGTTCTTC. Translating it yields CASSSRALRAGGVYNEQFF.